The TCR beta chain described here comes from a study of tumor-infiltrating lymphocytes in glioblastoma multiforme. Points from the study as a whole: Unequal TCR RNA per T cell might skew measured clone sizes.

The V gene lost 5 bases and the J gene lost 2 bases, with 19 bases spanning the gap. CDR3 size: 17 residues. Germline lookup yields CDR1 MGHRA and CDR2 YSYEKL. This clonotype was seen a few times. Its antigen is still unknown. Three nested ARM-PCR rounds with V-beta and C-beta primers built TCRB libraries. Input was 0.5 ug total RNA, reverse-transcribed with a C-beta primer. These TCRB libraries lack any described unique molecular identifiers. TCRdb used MiXCR to reprocess the multiplex PCR reads, holding one entry per CDR3 protein. In the table there are 9,000 to 10,000 distinct CDR3 sequences, just over 65% of which are singletons.

The chain has TRBV4-1 and TRBJ2-1; D tentatively fits TRBD1 or TRBD2 (7 bases each). This sequence was found in a male donor with glioblastoma. The specimen was brain tumor tissue. The CDR3 loop is CASSIQGGRAPYNEQFF. CDR3 nucleotide sequence: TGCGCCAGCAGCATCCAGGGGGGGCGGGCGCCCTACAATGAGCAGTTCTTC.